One and the same sample provided the 23 T cell receptor beta chains below, sequenced in a study of graft-versus-host responses after intestinal transplantation (dated by TCRdb to the early 2020s). The library was obtained by the immunoSEQ multiplex PCR assay. The source is immuneACCESS, and TCRdb retained only in-frame sequences with V and J called. Part of the clones is not carried over; for the studies checked, unresolved V genes explain less than half of this, and the remainder is unexplained. Here the sample has over 120,000 clones; 92% occur a single time. The top ten clones comprise roughly 0.2% of the sample. This sample's time point label indicates: cells obtained before transplantation from donor or recipient. Antigen specificity for these receptors is unknown. Sequencing used unstimulated CD4+ T cells sorted from spleen or lymph node cells, obtained before intestinal transplant. The receptors stem from a human donor who received an intestinal transplant.

V and J are TRBV5-1 and TRBJ1-3, with D hard to call. With 0 bases removed from V and 0 bases from J, the gap between germline ends came to 4 bases. This CDR3 region has 14 residues. CDR1 is SGHRS and CDR2 is YFSETQ in the germline V gene. For the CDR3, the DNA is TGCGCCAGCAGCTTGGATAGCTCTGGAAACACCATATATTTT. Translated, it gives CASSLDSSGNTIYF.

This chain connects TRBV5-8 to TRBJ2-5, with 13 bases lining up with TRBD2. Trimming took 5 bases from V and 5 from J; bases not matched to a gene: 6. Per the germline V gene, CDR1 is SGHTS and CDR2 is YDEGEE. The CDR3 runs 15 residues. The CDR3 loop reads CASRTGLAGWETQYF. CDR3 coding DNA: TGTGCCAGCAGGACGGGACTAGCGGGATGGGAGACCCAGTACTTC.

This chain links TRBV6-1 with TRBJ2-1; TRBD2 agrees at 9 bases. The V and J ends lost 8 bases and 0 bases, in that order; junction bases with no gene match: 5. The germline CDR1 and CDR2 sequences are MNHNS and SASEGT. The CDR3 loop spans 15 amino acids. The chain's CDR3 is CASRAGGSSYNEQFF. CDR3 sequence (DNA): TGTGCCAGCCGAGCGGGAGGTAGCTCCTACAATGAGCAGTTCTTC.

The rearrangement uses TRBV19 and TRBJ1-2; TRBD1 is a possible D gene (5 bases). V dropped 7 bases and J dropped 5 bases, with 14 bases sitting between them. Germline CDR1 LNHDA, CDR2 SQIVND (reference sequence). The CDR3 consists of 13 residues. This CDR3 is CASMGPDGYGYTF. CDR3 bases: TGTGCCAGTATGGGACCCGACGGGTATGGCTACACCTTC.

The CDR3 spells CASRTGSNQPQHF. The CDR3 DNA reads TGTGCCAGCAGGACAGGGAGCAATCAGCCCCAGCATTTT. The genes are TRBV28 and TRBJ1-5; 7 nucleotides line up with TRBD1. Trimming removed 6 bases from V and 1 base from J; junction bases left unmatched: 0. The CDR3 is 13 residues long. Germline CDR1 MDHEN, CDR2 SYDVKM.

In this sample, this clone turned up once. This chain links TRBV27 with TRBJ1-4, with a tentative D call TRBD1 (5 bases). The CDR3 is 15 residues long. V was shortened by 3 bases and J by 7 bases, with 15 bases between the two germline ends. Germline V gives CDR1 MNHEY, CDR2 SMNVEV (reference sequence). The CDR3 here is CASSFNRDGGEKLFF. CDR3 in DNA: TGTGCCAGCAGTTTTAACCGGGACGGAGGTGAAAAACTGTTTTTT.

This chain links TRBV5-1 with TRBJ1-1, with D perhaps matching TRBD1 (5 bases). V was cut by 2 bases and J by 5 bases, with 16 bases left in between. Per germline, CDR1 SGHRS and CDR2 YFSETQ. The CDR3 totals 15 residues. CDR3 loop: CASSFVGQGGTEAFF. The CDR3 DNA follows: TGCGCCAGCAGCTTCGTGGGGCAGGGTGGGACTGAAGCTTTCTTT.

In its sample, this clone was seen a few times. The gene calls are TRBV2 and TRBJ2-7, with 9 bases that match TRBD1. V gave up 7 bases and J gave up 6 bases; unmatched junction bases: 1. The germline V gene has CDR1 SNHLY and CDR2 FYNNEI. The CDR3 totals 11 residues. Here the CDR3 reads CASMTGGEQYF. The CDR3 DNA reads as TGTGCCAGCATGACAGGGGGCGAGCAGTACTTC.

The chain is built from TRBV16 and TRBJ2-7; 8 bases are shared with TRBD1. The CDR3 extends over 14 amino acids. CDR1 KGHSY and CDR2 FQNENV come from the germline V gene. The J segment lost 2 bases and the V segment lost 7 bases, leaving 7 bases of the junction unmatched. The CDR3 spells CASTLGQETYEQYF. In DNA form, the CDR3 reads TGTGCCAGCACCCTGGGACAGGAAACCTACGAGCAGTACTTC.

The gene calls are TRBV5-4 and TRBJ2-3, with a weak D call TRBD2 (6 bases). V was pared by 0 bases and J by 0 bases, with 14 bases between. The CDR3 extends over 17 amino acids. The germline V gene has CDR1 SGHNT and CDR2 YYREEE (reference sequence). The CDR3 loop is CASSLELALTSTDTQYF. The CDR3 coding sequence is TGTGCCAGCAGCTTGGAACTAGCACTTACTAGCACAGATACGCAGTATTTT.

The chain couples TRBV18 to TRBJ2-1, with D unclear. Germline-derived CDR1 and CDR2 are KGHSH and LQKENI. The CDR3 length is 13 residues. Trimming left V 0 bases short and J 6 bases short, with 6 bases between. The CDR3 loop reads CASSPPASNEQFF. The DNA for the CDR3 is TGTGCCAGCTCACCACCGGCGTCCAATGAGCAGTTCTTC.

The V call is TRBV29-1, the J call TRBJ2-1, with 8 nucleotides matching TRBD1. V trimming: 6 bases; J trimming: 0 bases; junction bases outside the gene matches: 4. The CDR3 length is 14 residues. Germline V gene data show CDR1 as SQVTM and CDR2 as ANQGSEA. CDR3: CSVSTGGSYNEQFF. CDR3 DNA sequence: TGCAGCGTGAGTACAGGGGGCTCCTACAATGAGCAGTTCTTC.

The chain carries TRBV27 and TRBJ2-2; D is unclear. This CDR3 region has 13 residues. Trimming left V 6 bases short and J 6 bases short, with 11 bases between. CDR1 and CDR2 from the germline V gene are MNHEY and SMNVEV (reference sequence). CDR3 amino acids: CASRGSVAGELFF. The CDR3 DNA reads TGTGCCAGCAGGGGAAGCGTGGCCGGGGAGCTGTTTTTT.

The chain recombines TRBV9 with TRBJ2-3; possibly TRBD2 for D (6 bases). V was cut by 7 bases and J by 6 bases, with 21 bases left in between. CDR1 and CDR2 (germline): SGDLS, YYNGEE. CDR3 length equals 15 residues. CDR3 loop: CASAKFEGGGDTQYF. The CDR3, as DNA: TGTGCCAGCGCCAAGTTTGAGGGAGGTGGGGATACGCAGTATTTT. The entire variable domain, with the rest obtained from reference TRBV9 and TRBJ2-3, is as follows: DSGVTQTPKHLITATGQRVTLRCSPRSGDLSVYWYQQSLDQGLQFLIQYYNGEERAKGNILERFSAQQFPDLHSELNLSSLELGDSALYFCASAKFEGGGDTQYFGPGTRLTVL.

This sequence joins TRBV10-3 and TRBJ2-5; 7 bases line up with TRBD2. The germline gives CDR1 ENHRY, CDR2 SYGVKD. CDR3 size: 17 residues. J lost 2 bases, V lost 2 bases, and 11 bases had no gene match. The CDR3 DNA reads TGTGCCATCAGTGAGAGGTGGGGAGCGGGGTCACAAGAGACCCAGTACTTC. This codes for CAISERWGAGSQETQYF.

The table lists this clone with a count of one. The genes are TRBV19 and TRBJ2-7; 9 nucleotides match TRBD2. Germline V gene data show CDR1 as LNHDA and CDR2 as SQIVND (reference sequence). The CDR3 length is 14 residues. V gave up 5 bases and J gave up 3 bases; unmatched junction bases: 5. CDR3 bases: TGTGCCAGTAGTTTGGCGGGAGGGAACTACGAGCAGTACTTC. This translates into CASSLAGGNYEQYF.

The chain employs TRBV30 and TRBJ1-2, with D possibly matching TRBD1 (5 bases). Looked up from germline, CDR1 is GTSNPN and CDR2 is SVGIG (reference sequence). This CDR3 has 14 amino acids. Trimming removed 4 bases at V and 4 bases at J, with 16 bases between. CDR3 in DNA: TGTGCCTGGACCCCCGAGGGGTTCCTCTATGGCTACACCTTC. The encoded protein is CAWTPEGFLYGYTF.

This chain joins TRBV7-6 and TRBJ2-2; D is unresolved. Germline assignment: CDR1 SGHVS and CDR2 FNYEAQ. The CDR3 runs 12 residues. Between the trimmed V and J ends, which lost 4 bases and 3 bases, there was a span of 3 bases. CDR3 sequence reads: CASSSHTGELFF. CDR3 coding DNA: TGTGCCAGCAGCTCCCACACCGGGGAGCTGTTTTTT.

V and J are TRBV6-5 and TRBJ2-3; maybe TRBD1 (6 bases). CDR3 length: 14 residues. Germline CDR1 MNHEY, CDR2 SVGAGI. The V end was cut by 7 bases, the J end by 0 bases, with 11 bases between. The CDR3 here is CASIRTESTDTQYF. The CDR3 DNA reads as TGTGCCAGCATCCGGACAGAGAGCACAGATACGCAGTATTTT.

The gene calls are TRBV7-9 and TRBJ2-2; TRBD2 agrees at 7 bases. J was trimmed by 8 bases and V by 5 bases; bases with no gene match: 5. Per germline, CDR1 SEHNR and CDR2 FQNEAQ (reference sequence). The CDR3 totals 13 residues. The CDR3 bases are TGTGCCAGCAGCACCGGACTAGTTGGGGAGCTGTTTTTT. Its translation is CASSTGLVGELFF.

The CDR3 reads CASSNTQGAKNIQYF. In nucleotides, the CDR3 is TGTGCCAGCAGCAATACTCAGGGGGCCAAAAACATTCAGTACTTC. The chain is built from TRBV21-1 and TRBJ2-4; the table calls TRBD1, which could not be checked here. TRBV21-1 is termed a pseudogene. The CDR3 has 15 amino acids.

This rearrangement joins TRBV19 to TRBJ1-1, with D unclear. CDR1 and CDR2 from the germline V gene are LNHDA and SQIVND (reference sequence). Trimming removed 4 bases at V and 1 base at J, with 7 bases between. The CDR3 consists of 13 residues. The CDR3 bases are TGTGCCAGTAGTAGACGGACGAACACTGAAGCTTTCTTT. Amino acids: CASSRRTNTEAFF.

V usage is TRBV5-6 and J usage is TRBJ2-2; TRBD2 matches at 12 bases. The CDR3 runs to 17 residues. Per the germline V gene, CDR1 is SGHDT and CDR2 is YYEEEE. V was clipped by 6 bases and J by 6 bases; unmatched bases: 12. CDR3 coding DNA: TGTGCCAGCACCCCCGGACTAGCGGGATCTCGCGCCGGGGAGCTGTTTTTT. This gives the protein CASTPGLAGSRAGELFF.